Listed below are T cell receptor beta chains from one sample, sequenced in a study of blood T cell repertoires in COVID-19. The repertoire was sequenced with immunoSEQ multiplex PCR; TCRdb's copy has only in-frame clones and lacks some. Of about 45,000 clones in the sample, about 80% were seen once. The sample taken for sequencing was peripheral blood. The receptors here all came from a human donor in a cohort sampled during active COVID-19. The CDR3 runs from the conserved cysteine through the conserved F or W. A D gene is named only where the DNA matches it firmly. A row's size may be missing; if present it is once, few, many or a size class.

DNA: TGTGCCAGCCTAGGGGGCGCGGTGGGGGCGAACACTGAAGCTTTCTTT
CDR3: CASLGGAVGANTEAFF
J: TRBJ1-1
size: NA
D: TRBD1
V: TRBV7-9

DNA: TGTGCCAGTAGTATAGTACTGCGGGACAGGGCGAATGAAAAACTGTTTTTT
CDR3: CASSIVLRDRANEKLFF
J: TRBJ1-4
size: NA
D: TRBD1
V: TRBV19

DNA: TGTGCCCGTCCCCCTCGTCGGGGTTGGGATGAGCAGTTCTTC
CDR3: CARPPRRGWDEQFF
J: TRBJ2-1
size: NA
D: NA
V: TRBV13

DNA: TGTGCCAGCCACAACAGGAACTATGGCTACACCTTC
CDR3: CASHNRNYGYTF
J: TRBJ1-2
size: NA
D: NA
V: TRBV21-1

DNA: TGTGCCAGCAGCCAACCATTAGCGGGGGGGCAGCATTTGGAGTTCTTC
CDR3: CASSQPLAGGQHLEFF
J: TRBJ2-1
size: NA
D: TRBD2
V: TRBV3-1/TRBV3-2

DNA: TGTGCCAGCAGCTTTTCAGGGGGAGGAACTGAAGCTTTCTTT
CDR3: CASSFSGGGTEAFF
J: TRBJ1-1
size: NA
D: TRBD1
V: TRBV7-9

DNA: TGTGCCAGCAGCGTAGGCCTGACTGGAAACTCTGGAAACACCATATATTTT
CDR3: CASSVGLTGNSGNTIYF
J: TRBJ1-3
size: NA
D: NA
V: TRBV9

DNA: TGCGCCAGCAGCCATGACCTATTGACAGGCCCGGGCAGTTCACCCCTCCACTTT
CDR3: CASSHDLLTGPGSSPLHF
J: TRBJ1-6
size: NA
D: NA
V: TRBV4-3

DNA: TGTGCCAGCTCACCACGGGGGGTAGGACAGAACACTGAAGCTTTCTTT
CDR3: CASSPRGVGQNTEAFF
J: TRBJ1-1
size: NA
D: NA
V: TRBV18

DNA: TGTGCCAGCAGTCGGCAGACTTCAGATACGCAGTATTTT
CDR3: CASSRQTSDTQYF
J: TRBJ2-3
size: NA
D: NA
V: TRBV7-3

DNA: TGTGCCAGCAGCCAAGAAGAGGGGGCGCATGGATCACCCCTCCACTTT
CDR3: CASSQEEGAHGSPLHF
J: TRBJ1-6
size: NA
D: TRBD1
V: TRBV4-2

DNA: TGTGCCAGCAGTGAGTTGACAGGGTGGTACACTGAAGCTTTCTTT
CDR3: CASSELTGWYTEAFF
J: TRBJ1-1
size: NA
D: TRBD1
V: TRBV2

DNA: TGTGCCAGCAGTTACTCCCGACAGGGGCTAAAGGGACAGCCCCAGCATTTT
CDR3: CASSYSRQGLKGQPQHF
J: TRBJ1-5
size: NA
D: TRBD1
V: TRBV6-2/TRBV6-3

DNA: TGTGCCAGCAGCCAAAGGACAGCTGACTATGGCTACACCTTC
CDR3: CASSQRTADYGYTF
J: TRBJ1-2
size: NA
D: NA
V: TRBV3-1/TRBV3-2

DNA: TGCGCCAGCAGCTACATAGCGGGGGGGTCCGATACGCAGTATTTT
CDR3: CASSYIAGGSDTQYF
J: TRBJ2-3
size: medium-sized
D: TRBD2
V: TRBV5-1

DNA: TGTGCCAGCACCGACTTGACTATCAACACCGGGGAGCTGTTTTTT
CDR3: CASTDLTINTGELFF
J: TRBJ2-2
size: NA
D: NA
V: TRBV13

DNA: TGTGCCAGCAGCCAAGGGACAAATACCTACGAGCAGTACTTC
CDR3: CASSQGTNTYEQYF
J: TRBJ2-7
size: once
D: NA
V: TRBV3-1/TRBV3-2

DNA: TGTGCCTGGAAACAGGGGAGGAATTCACCCCTCCACTTT
CDR3: CAWKQGRNSPLHF
J: TRBJ1-6
size: NA
D: TRBD1
V: TRBV7-2

DNA: TGTGCCAGTAGTATGGGGACTAGCGCCACCTACGAGCAGTACTTC
CDR3: CASSMGTSATYEQYF
J: TRBJ2-7
size: NA
D: TRBD2
V: TRBV19

DNA: TGTGCCAGCAGCTTAGGAGGGTTTCGGGGCAATGAGCAGTTCTTC
CDR3: CASSLGGFRGNEQFF
J: TRBJ2-1
size: few
D: NA
V: TRBV7-6